The 24 T cell receptor beta chains below were found in one sample sequenced in a study of OX40 agonist ivuxolimab in advanced cancers. Produced via immunoSEQ multiplex PCR; TCRdb's table is partial and in-frame only. The sample shows 70,000 to 80,000 clones, about 89% of them seen only once. Material: CD4+ or CD8+ T cells sorted from blood, obtained in a trial of the OX40 agonist ivuxolimab. Every receptor here comes from an adult with an advanced solid tumor such as melanoma, head and neck, liver or kidney cancer.

The V call is TRBV7-9, the J call TRBJ1-3; a weak D match, TRBD1 (5 bases). Trimming pared 1 base from V and 2 bases from J, leaving 21 bases between. The germline V gene has CDR1 SEHNR and CDR2 FQNEAQ (reference sequence). The CDR3 runs to 19 residues. This chain's CDR3 is CASSLGSGPQGSTGNTIYF. The CDR3, as DNA: TGTGCCAGCAGCTTAGGGTCGGGGCCCCAGGGCTCGACTGGAAACACCATATATTTT.

The J gene is TRBJ2-3, the V gene TRBV30; possible D gene TRBD1, 6 bases. The V end was cut by 2 bases, the J end by 3 bases, with 15 bases between. CDR3 length equals 15 residues. From germline, CDR1 is GTSNPN and CDR2 SVGIG (reference sequence). CDR3 protein: CAWSFTGPGTDTQYF. The CDR3 DNA sequence: TGTGCCTGGAGTTTTACAGGGCCAGGGACAGATACGCAGTATTTT.

The CDR3 coding sequence is TGTGCCAGCAGCTTTGGGACAGGAGGAAACACCATATATTTT. Encoded protein: CASSFGTGGNTIYF. V gene TRBV7-3 combines with J gene TRBJ1-3; 8 nucleotides align to TRBD1. The CDR3 spans 14 residues. With 3 bases clipped from V and 4 bases from J, the junction kept 2 bases outside the gene matches. The germline gives CDR1 SGHTA, CDR2 FQGTGA.

The chain is built from TRBV19 and TRBJ2-2, with 12 bases fitting TRBD2. The V and J ends lost 8 bases and 6 bases, in that order; junction bases with no gene match: 7. Germline CDR1 and CDR2: LNHDA and SQIVND (reference sequence). The CDR3 is 15 amino acids. The CDR3 DNA follows: TGTGCCAGTTGTAGGACTAGCGGGAAAGCCGGGGAGCTGTTTTTT. It translates to CASCRTSGKAGELFF. The full variable domain, completed using reference TRBV19 and TRBJ2-2, is DGGITQSPKYLFRKEGQNVTLSCEQNLNHDAMYWYRQDPGQGLRLIYYSQIVNDFQKGDIAEGYSVSREKKESFPLTVTSAQKNPTAFYLCASCRTSGKAGELFFGEGSRLTVL.

The chain recombines TRBV27 with TRBJ2-7, with a possible D match to TRBD1 (6 bases). The CDR3 is 13 amino acids. The germline V gene has CDR1 MNHEY and CDR2 SMNVEV (reference sequence). The V end lost 5 bases, the J end lost 4 bases, and 12 bases lay between the germline ends. Written as DNA, the CDR3 is TGTGCCAGCAGTCTAAAGAGGGGGTACGAGCAGTACTTC. Translated: CASSLKRGYEQYF.

The V gene is TRBV9, the J gene TRBJ2-7; the D is unclear. This CDR3 has 16 amino acids. V lost 0 bases and J lost 3, with 16 bases in between. CDR1 and CDR2 from the germline V gene are SGDLS and YYNGEE. The CDR3 loop is CASSVAPDTSYYEQYF. In nucleotides, the CDR3 is TGTGCCAGCAGCGTAGCCCCTGACACCTCGTACTACGAGCAGTACTTC.

J is TRBJ2-1 and V is TRBV5-4; possibly TRBD2 for D (5 bases). Trimming shortened V by 3 bases and J by 1 base, and 11 bases separated the two germline ends. The CDR3 is 15 residues long. Germline lookup yields CDR1 SGHNT and CDR2 YYREEE (reference sequence). CDR3 sequence (DNA): TGTGCCAGCAGCTCCAAGCGGCAATCCTACAATGAGCAGTTCTTC. As protein: CASSSKRQSYNEQFF.

As DNA, the CDR3 is TGTGCCATCAGTCAAGGGGTGACCTATAATTCACCCCTCCACTTT. This translates into CAISQGVTYNSPLHF. This chain uses TRBV10-3 with TRBJ1-6; the D gene is possibly TRBD1 (5 bases). The germline V gene encodes CDR1 ENHRY and CDR2 SYGVKD. The CDR3 has 15 amino acids. The V and J ends lost 5 bases and 2 bases respectively, with 10 bases between them.

V gene TRBV7-2 combines with J gene TRBJ2-5; TRBD2 matches at 14 bases. CDR1 is SGHTA and CDR2 is FQGNSA in the germline V gene. The V gene end was trimmed by 7 bases and the J gene end by 4 bases; junction bases not matched to a gene: 11. The CDR3 extends over 17 amino acids. The CDR3 nucleotides are TGTGCCAGCAACTATGGGGCGGGGACTAGCGGGAGAGAGACCCAGTACTTC. Translated: CASNYGAGTSGRETQYF.

The chain couples TRBV7-2 to TRBJ1-5, with D possibly being TRBD1 (6 bases). V was clipped by 7 bases and J by 0 bases, with 13 bases between them. The CDR3 is 15 residues long. Germline assignment: CDR1 SGHTA and CDR2 FQGNSA. CDR3 bases: TGTGCCAGCATCCTCGACAGGTATAGCAATCAGCCCCAGCATTTT. It codes for CASILDRYSNQPQHF.

V usage is TRBV7-8 and J usage is TRBJ2-2; 12 bases are shared with TRBD2. This CDR3 spans 16 amino acids. Germline assignment: CDR1 SGHVS and CDR2 FQNEAQ. V lost 4 bases to trimming and J lost 7 bases; unmatched junction nucleotides: 7. The CDR3 DNA reads as TGTGCCAGCAGCTCGACTAGCGGGAGCACAGGCGGGGAGCTGTTTTTT. Amino acids: CASSSTSGSTGGELFF. Filled out from reference TRBV7-8 and TRBJ2-2, the complete variable domain reads GAGVSQSPRYKVAKRGQDVALRCDPISGHVSLFWYQQALGQGPEFLTYFQNEAQLDKSGLPSDRFFAERPEGSVSTLKIQRTQQEDSAVYLCASSSTSGSTGGELFFGEGSRLTVL.

This chain connects TRBV6-5 to TRBJ1-2; D is perhaps TRBD1 (6 bases). Germline V lookup: CDR1 MNHEY, CDR2 SVGAGI. V lost 7 bases, J lost 8 bases, and 17 bases lay in between. The CDR3 is 13 residues long. CDR3 in DNA: TGTGCCAGCAAACCCGGGGGGGCGCGGGGCTACACCTTC. It yields the protein CASKPGGARGYTF.

The chain employs TRBV7-9 and TRBJ2-7; D is perhaps TRBD2 (5 bases). The CDR3 has 15 amino acids. Trimming pared 5 bases from V and 0 bases from J, leaving 14 bases between. Germline V lookup: CDR1 SEHNR, CDR2 FQNEAQ (reference sequence). This chain's CDR3 is CASSPRTAGSYEQYF. CDR3 in DNA: TGTGCCAGCAGCCCCAGAACTGCGGGCTCCTACGAGCAGTACTTC. The full variable domain, with the rest looked up from reference TRBV7-9 and TRBJ2-7, is DTGVSQNPRHKITKRGQNVTFRCDPISEHNRLYWYRQTLGQGPEFLTYFQNEAQLEKSRLLSDRFSAERPKGSFSTLEIQRTEQGDSAMYLCASSPRTAGSYEQYFGPGTRLTVT.

J is TRBJ2-5 and V is TRBV6-5, with 9 bases matching TRBD1. The CDR3 spans 15 residues. The germline V gene encodes CDR1 MNHEY and CDR2 SVGAGI. The V and J ends lost 6 bases and 5 bases, in that order; junction bases with no gene match: 10. CDR3 coding DNA: TGTGCCAGCAGCTATAGACAGGGGGAGATGGAGACCCAGTACTTC. It translates to CASSYRQGEMETQYF.

The J gene is TRBJ2-6, the V gene TRBV4-1, with 9 bases fitting TRBD1. The CDR3 has 17 amino acids. Germline V gives CDR1 MGHRA, CDR2 YSYEKL. Trimming took 4 bases from V and 0 from J; bases not matched to a gene: 4. Written as DNA, the CDR3 is TGCGCCAGCAGCCGGGGGACAGGGAACTCTGGGGCCAACGTCCTGACTTTC. The encoded protein is CASSRGTGNSGANVLTF.

V usage is TRBV19 and J usage is TRBJ2-2; D call uncertain. V dropped 3 bases and J dropped 1 base, with 12 bases sitting between them. Germline V lookup: CDR1 LNHDA, CDR2 SQIVND (reference sequence). The CDR3 contains 16 residues. The CDR3 loop reads CASSIRLVGNTGELFF. Here the CDR3 DNA reads TGTGCCAGTAGTATCAGGCTTGTGGGGAACACCGGGGAGCTGTTTTTT.

As to this clone: A read error may produce the germline difference seen at one junction end. V and J are TRBV7-9 and TRBJ2-5, with D unclear. The CDR3 runs 14 residues. CDR1 and CDR2 (germline): SEHNR, FQNEAQ (reference sequence). CDR3 DNA sequence: TGTGCCAGCAACTTAGGATCATCGGGAGAGACCCAGTACTTC. Translation: CASNLGSSGETQYF.

This clone appeared a single time. This chain joins TRBV2 and TRBJ2-3; no definite D call. V lost 5 bases and J 6 bases, leaving 12 bases between the germline ends. This CDR3 region has 13 residues. CDR1 and CDR2 (germline): SNHLY, FYNNEI. The CDR3 is CASSIETGDTQYF. The DNA for the CDR3 is TGTGCCAGCAGTATCGAGACGGGTGATACGCAGTATTTT. Combining the CDR3 with reference TRBV2 and TRBJ2-3 gives the whole variable domain EPEVTQTPSHQVTQMGQEVILRCVPISNHLYFYWYRQILGQKVEFLVSFYNNEISEKSEIFDDQFSVERPDGSNFTLKIRSTKLEDSAMYFCASSIETGDTQYFGPGTRLTVL.

CDR3 residues: CASSYAGAGNTIYF. Here the CDR3 DNA reads TGTGCCAGCAGTTACGCAGGGGCTGGAAACACCATATATTTT. This chain joins TRBV6-5 and TRBJ1-3; a weak D match, TRBD1 (6 bases). The V gene lost 2 bases and the J gene lost 2 bases, with 7 bases spanning the gap. The CDR3 consists of 14 residues. Looked up from germline, CDR1 is MNHEY and CDR2 is SVGAGI.

The chain combines TRBV29-1 with TRBJ1-2; D is perhaps TRBD1 (6 bases). Germline assignment: CDR1 SQVTM and CDR2 ANQGSEA. Trimming took off 6 bases at V and 8 bases at J, with 19 bases between the two ends. The CDR3 length is 13 residues. The CDR3 region is CSVGTSGAGGYTF. The CDR3, as DNA: TGCAGCGTCGGTACCTCAGGGGCAGGAGGCTACACCTTC.

The chain combines TRBV6-5 with TRBJ2-1; 9 nucleotides match TRBD1. The V gene's germline CDR1 is MNHEY and CDR2 SVGAGI. V trimming: 7 bases; J trimming: 7 bases; junction bases outside the gene matches: 2. The CDR3 loop spans 12 amino acids. The CDR3 DNA sequence: TGTGCCAGCACGGACAGGGGTAATGAGCAGTTCTTC. This sequence encodes CASTDRGNEQFF.

The chain has TRBV28 and TRBJ2-7; D may be TRBD1 (5 bases). CDR3 length equals 14 residues. The V gene's germline CDR1 is MDHEN and CDR2 SYDVKM. V shed 6 bases and J shed 0 bases, with 12 bases lying between them. CDR3 nucleotides: TGTGCCAGCAGGGGGCAGGATAGCTCCTACGAGCAGTACTTC. Translating it yields CASRGQDSSYEQYF.

This clone was counted a few times. The chain uses TRBV7-2 and TRBJ1-5; D gene uncertain. Germline assignment: CDR1 SGHTA and CDR2 FQGNSA. This CDR3 has 13 amino acids. V was trimmed by 2 bases and J by 5 bases, leaving 7 bases between them. CDR3 protein: CASSLNRDQPQHF. CDR3 DNA sequence: TGTGCCAGCAGCTTAAATAGGGATCAGCCCCAGCATTTT.

The rearrangement uses TRBV7-9 and TRBJ1-5, with a weak D call TRBD1 (6 bases). From germline, CDR1 is SEHNR and CDR2 FQNEAQ (reference sequence). V lost 5 bases and J lost 3, with 14 bases in between. The length of the CDR3 is 15 residues. The chain's CDR3 is CASSLSGGNNQPQHF. The CDR3 region has the DNA TGTGCCAGCAGCCTCAGTGGGGGCAACAATCAGCCCCAGCATTTT.